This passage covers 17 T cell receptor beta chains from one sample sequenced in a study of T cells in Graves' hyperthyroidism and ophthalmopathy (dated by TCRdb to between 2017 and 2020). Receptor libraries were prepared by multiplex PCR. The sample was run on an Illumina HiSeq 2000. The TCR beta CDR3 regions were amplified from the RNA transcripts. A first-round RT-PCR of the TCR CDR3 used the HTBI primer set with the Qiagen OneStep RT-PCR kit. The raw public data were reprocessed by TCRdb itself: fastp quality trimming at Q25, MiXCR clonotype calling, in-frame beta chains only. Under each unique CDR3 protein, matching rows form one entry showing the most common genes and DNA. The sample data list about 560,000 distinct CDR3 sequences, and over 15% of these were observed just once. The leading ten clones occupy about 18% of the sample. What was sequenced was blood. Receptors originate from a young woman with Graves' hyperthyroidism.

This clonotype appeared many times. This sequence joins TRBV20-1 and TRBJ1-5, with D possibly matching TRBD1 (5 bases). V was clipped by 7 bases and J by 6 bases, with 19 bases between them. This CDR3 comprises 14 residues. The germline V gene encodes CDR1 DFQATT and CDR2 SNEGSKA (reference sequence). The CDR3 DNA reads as TGCAGTGTTGCGGGGGAGCGGGATAGTCAGCCCCAGCATTTT. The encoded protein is CSVAGERDSQPQHF.

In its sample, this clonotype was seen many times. CDR3 region: CASSLEAGTLIYNEQFF. The CDR3 DNA sequence: TGTGCCAGCAGCTTAGAGGCCGGGACACTGATTTACAATGAGCAGTTCTTC. The chain joins TRBV11-3 to TRBJ2-1, with D possibly TRBD1 on 6 matching bases. CDR3 length: 17 amino acids. V was shortened by 0 bases and J by 4 bases, with 16 bases between the two germline ends. Per the germline V gene, CDR1 is SGHNT and CDR2 is YENEEA.

Here the CDR3 reads CASRRGRTGELFF. The CDR3 nucleotides read TGCGCCAGCAGACGCGGGCGAACCGGGGAGCTGTTTTTT. The chain couples TRBV10-1 to TRBJ2-2; possible D gene TRBD2, 5 bases. CDR1 and CDR2 from the germline V gene are WNHNN and SYGVQD (reference sequence). The CDR3 extends over 13 amino acids. Between the trimmed V and J ends, which lost 6 bases and 5 bases, there was a span of 10 bases.

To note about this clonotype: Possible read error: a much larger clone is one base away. In nucleotides, the CDR3 is TGTGCCACCAGTGATGGGGCTGCTAGCGGGAGGGCCAACAATGAGCAGTACTTC. It specifies CATSDGAASGRANNEQYF. V usage is TRBV24-1 and J usage is TRBJ2-1; 12 nucleotides line up with TRBD2. The end of the DNA fits TRBJ2-7 better, so the J call may be wrong. The CDR3 sequence is 18 residues long. CDR1 is KGHDR, CDR2 SFDVKD, per germline.

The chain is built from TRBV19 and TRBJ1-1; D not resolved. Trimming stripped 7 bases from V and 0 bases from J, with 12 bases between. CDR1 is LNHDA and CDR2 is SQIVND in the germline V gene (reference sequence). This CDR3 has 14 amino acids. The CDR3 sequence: CASKKEHLNTEAFF. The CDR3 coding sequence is TGTGCCAGTAAGAAGGAACACTTGAACACTGAAGCTTTCTTT.

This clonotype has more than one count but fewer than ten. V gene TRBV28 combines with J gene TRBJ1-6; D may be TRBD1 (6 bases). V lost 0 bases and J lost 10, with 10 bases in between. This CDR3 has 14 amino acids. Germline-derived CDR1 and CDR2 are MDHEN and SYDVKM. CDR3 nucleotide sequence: TGTGCCAGCAGTTTATGGGGGGCCGTGTCACCCCTCCACTTT. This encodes CASSLWGAVSPLHF.

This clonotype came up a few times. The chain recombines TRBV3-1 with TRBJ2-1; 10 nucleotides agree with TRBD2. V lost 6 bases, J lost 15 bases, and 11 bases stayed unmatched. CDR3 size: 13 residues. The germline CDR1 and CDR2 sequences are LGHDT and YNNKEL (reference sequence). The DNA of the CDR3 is TGTGCCAGCAGTGCCCTAGCGGGAGTAGGGGGGTTCTTC. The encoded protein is CASSALAGVGGFF.

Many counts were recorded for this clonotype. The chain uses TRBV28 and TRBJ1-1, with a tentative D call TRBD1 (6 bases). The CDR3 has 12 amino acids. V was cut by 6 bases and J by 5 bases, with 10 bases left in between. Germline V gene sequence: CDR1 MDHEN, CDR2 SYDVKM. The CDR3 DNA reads TGTGCCAGCAGGGAGGGGGGGACTGAAGCTTTCTTT. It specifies CASREGGTEAFF. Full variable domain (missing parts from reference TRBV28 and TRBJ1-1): DVKVTQSSRYLVKRTGEKVFLECVQDMDHENMFWYRQDPGLGLRLIYFSYDVKMKEKGDIPEGYSVSREKKERFSLILESASTNQTSMYLCASREGGTEAFFGQGTRLTVV.

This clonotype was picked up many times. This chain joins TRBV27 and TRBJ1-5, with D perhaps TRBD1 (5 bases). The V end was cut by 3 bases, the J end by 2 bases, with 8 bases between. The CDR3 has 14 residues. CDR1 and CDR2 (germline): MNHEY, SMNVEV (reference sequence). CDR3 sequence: CASSLAGRNQPQHF. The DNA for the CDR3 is TGTGCCAGCAGTTTGGCAGGGCGCAATCAGCCCCAGCATTTT.

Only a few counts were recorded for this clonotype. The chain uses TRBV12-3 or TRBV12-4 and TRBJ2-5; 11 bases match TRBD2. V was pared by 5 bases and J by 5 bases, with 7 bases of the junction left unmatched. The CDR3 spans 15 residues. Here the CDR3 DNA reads TGTGCCAGCAGTAAACTAGCGGGGGAGGTGGAGACCCAGTACTTC. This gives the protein CASSKLAGEVETQYF.

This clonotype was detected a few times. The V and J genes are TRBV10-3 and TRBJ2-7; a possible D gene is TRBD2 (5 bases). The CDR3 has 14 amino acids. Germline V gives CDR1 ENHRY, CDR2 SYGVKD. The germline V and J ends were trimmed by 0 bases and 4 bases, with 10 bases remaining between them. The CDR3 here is CAISESGVGYEQYF. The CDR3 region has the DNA TGTGCCATCAGTGAGTCCGGGGTAGGGTACGAGCAGTACTTC.

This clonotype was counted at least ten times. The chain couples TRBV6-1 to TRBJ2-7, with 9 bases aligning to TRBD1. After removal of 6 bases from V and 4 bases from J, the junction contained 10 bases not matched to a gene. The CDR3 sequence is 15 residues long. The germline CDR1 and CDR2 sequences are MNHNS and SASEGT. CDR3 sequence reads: CASREPGQGYYEQYF. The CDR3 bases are TGTGCCAGCAGGGAACCGGGACAGGGTTATTACGAGCAGTACTTC.

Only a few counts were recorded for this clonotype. The CDR3 loop is CASSPTPGTSGSTDTQYF. In nucleotides, the CDR3 is TGTGCCAGCAGCCCTACTCCGGGGACTAGCGGGAGTACAGATACGCAGTATTTT. This chain links TRBV7-9 with TRBJ2-3; 14 bases agree with TRBD2. The CDR3 is 18 residues long. The trim removed 5 bases at V and 3 bases at J, leaving 10 bases unmatched. The V gene's germline CDR1 is SEHNR and CDR2 FQNEAQ (reference sequence).

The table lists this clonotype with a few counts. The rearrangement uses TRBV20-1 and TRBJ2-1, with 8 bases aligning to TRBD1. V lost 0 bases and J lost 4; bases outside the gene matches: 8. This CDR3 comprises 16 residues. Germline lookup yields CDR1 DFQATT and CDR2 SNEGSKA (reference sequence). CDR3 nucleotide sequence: TGCAGTGCTAGAGATCACGTACAGGGGGGTTACAATGAGCAGTTCTTC. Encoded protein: CSARDHVQGGYNEQFF.

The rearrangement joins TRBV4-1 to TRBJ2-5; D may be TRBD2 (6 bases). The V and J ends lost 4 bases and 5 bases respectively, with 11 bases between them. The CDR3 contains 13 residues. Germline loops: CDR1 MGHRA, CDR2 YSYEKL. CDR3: CASSRLAAETQYF. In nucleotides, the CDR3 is TGCGCCAGCAGCCGGTTAGCGGCGGAGACCCAGTACTTC.

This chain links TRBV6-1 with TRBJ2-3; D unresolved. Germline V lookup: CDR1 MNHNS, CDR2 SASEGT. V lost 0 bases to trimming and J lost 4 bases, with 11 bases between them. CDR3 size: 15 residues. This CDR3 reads CASSEAGFFADTQYF. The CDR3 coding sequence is TGTGCCAGCAGTGAAGCAGGTTTTTTTGCAGATACGCAGTATTTT.

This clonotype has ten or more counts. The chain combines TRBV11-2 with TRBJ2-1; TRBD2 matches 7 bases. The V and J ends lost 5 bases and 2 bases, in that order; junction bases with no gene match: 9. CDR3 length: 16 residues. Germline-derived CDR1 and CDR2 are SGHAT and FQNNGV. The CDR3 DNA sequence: TGTGCCAGCAGCCCGATGTCGGGGGGAGCCTACAATGAGCAGTTCTTC. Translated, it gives CASSPMSGGAYNEQFF.